This TCR beta chain emerged from a study of blood T cell repertoires in COVID-19. In the study overall: T cells, B-cell-depleted T cells, or PBMCs provided the cDNA or gDNA that served as material.

In the authors' workflow: From reference gene primer amplification, estimates of nucleated cell counts were derived. Profiling relied on immunoSEQ multiplex PCR, and the TCRdb table lists in-frame clones only, not all of them. V and J calls and clone size are copied from that table; D and trimming were computed from the DNA. This sample has 180,000 or so clones, with roughly 84% found just once. Germline-derived CDR1 and CDR2 are SQVTM and ANQGSEA. The CDR3 runs to 14 residues. V was cut by 4 bases and J by 1 base, with 13 bases left in between. Cohorts were assigned according to the clinical history that participants reported.

Sequenced sample: PBMCs or T cells enriched from blood (not recorded which). The chain couples TRBV29-1 to TRBJ1-1, with D possibly being TRBD1 (6 bases). The source of this sequence is a woman aged 55-70 years who had recovered from COVID-19. CDR3 nucleotides: TGCAGCGTTGTTTATACGGGACAGAACACTGAAGCTTTCTTT. It translates to CSVVYTGQNTEAFF. Full variable domain (outside the CDR3, taken from reference TRBV29-1 and TRBJ1-1): SAVISQKPSRDICQRGTSLTIQCQVDSQVTMMFWYRQQPGQSLTLIATANQGSEATYESGFVIDKFPISRPNLTFSTLTVSNMSPEDSSIYLCSVVYTGQNTEAFFGQGTRLTVV.